The TCR beta chain under discussion was sequenced for a study of T cells in Graves' hyperthyroidism and ophthalmopathy. Study-level results: Ophthalmopathy was separated from stable hyperthyroidism by a 13 V-J model.

Together with thyroid ultrasound, orbital computed tomography, serum thyroxine and TRAb, clinical symptoms were used for diagnoses. Researchers took RNA transcripts and amplified the TCR beta CDR3 regions from them. An initial round of RT-PCR targeting the TCR CDR3 relied on the HTBI primer set. TCRdb re-analysed the multiplex PCR reads in MiXCR, keeping a single row per CDR3 protein. The table includes 500,000 to 600,000 distinct CDR3 sequences, 20% detected once. This clonotype was observed a few times. As yet, its antigen is unknown. The CDR3 contains 15 residues. Germline trimming cut 3 bases from V and 5 bases from J; bases unmatched to any gene: 7.

V is TRBV12-3 or TRBV12-4 and J is TRBJ2-7; TRBD2 aligns across 10 bases. Sequencing was done on a sample of blood. This TCR was recovered from a man in his forties with Graves' ophthalmopathy. CDR3 nucleotides: TGTGCCAGCAGTTTTAGCGGGGGGCTCAAGGACGAGCAGTACTTC. The encoded protein is CASSFSGGLKDEQYF.